This T cell receptor (beta chain) was profiled in a study of Graves' ophthalmopathy and Graves' hyperthyroidism. CDR3 length: 15 residues. Germline V lookup: CDR1 DFQATT, CDR2 SNEGSKA (reference sequence). Losses at the gene ends were 3 bases for V and 4 bases for J; bases not matched to a gene: 11. Aged 18 to 65, the patients with hyperthyroidism had under 2 months' duration and were newly diagnosed. Clinicians made diagnoses from clinical symptoms, serum thyroxine, TRAb, thyroid ultrasound and orbital computed tomography. CDR3 regions of TCR beta were amplified from RNA transcripts. HTBI primers were employed in first-round RT-PCR, then a second-round multiplex PCR followed. TCRdb called the multiplex PCR reads again in MiXCR, with one record for every CDR3 protein. The sample lists more than 300,000 distinct CDR3 sequences, 15% occurring once.

This receptor was obtained from a young woman with stable Graves' hyperthyroidism. The J gene is TRBJ2-7, the V gene TRBV20-1; 8 bases line up with TRBD2. Sequencing input: peripheral blood. In nucleotides, the CDR3 is TGCAGTGCTAGGGCCGGGGGGGCCGGAGAATACGAGCAGTACTTC. Its protein product is CSARAGGAGEYEQYF.